One and the same sample provided the 20 T cell receptor beta chains below, sequenced in a study of regulatory T cells in long-lasting Graves disease. Indicated time point: newly diagnosed GD, antithyroid drugs for less than 3 months. Following extraction of RNA from PBMCs, that RNA was used to make the TCR library. TCR beta libraries were built with iRepertoire HTBI primers and Arm-PCR of CDR3 regions. One entry per CDR3 protein results from TCRdb running MiXCR on the multiplex PCR reads. Among around 400,000 distinct CDR3 sequences, approximately 15% were seen once, and the ten largest hold over 7.5%. This sample also appeared in a second study, on T cells in Graves' hyperthyroidism and ophthalmopathy.

Sequenced here: peripheral blood mononuclear cells (PBMCs), sampled at new diagnosis, from a patient treated with antithyroid drugs. The origin of the receptors is a middle-aged woman with Graves disease.

This clonotype was detected many times. V and J are TRBV27 and TRBJ2-7; D is perhaps TRBD1 (5 bases). In germline, CDR1 is MNHEY, CDR2 SMNVEV (reference sequence). The V end lost 6 bases, the J end lost 2 bases, and 11 bases lay between the germline ends. The CDR3 length is 13 residues. The CDR3 region is CASSKAGPYEQYF. Written as DNA, the CDR3 is TGTGCCAGCAGCAAGGCAGGGCCCTACGAGCAGTACTTC.

As to this clonotype: A much larger clonotype is one base distant, so this may be a read error. This chain joins TRBV7-9 and TRBJ1-1; D is uncertain. This CDR3 has 13 residues. Germline V gene lookup returns CDR1 SEHNR and CDR2 FQNEAQ (reference sequence). V was clipped by 1 base and J by 8 bases, with 11 bases between them. The CDR3 DNA reads as TGTGCCAGCAGCTTAGAGCCAGACTCCGAAGCTTTCTTT. Translated: CASSLEPDSEAFF.

A note on this clonotype: At one boundary the junction diverges from the germline segment, which might be a read error. The J gene is TRBJ2-2, the V gene TRBV7-7; D is uncertain. Germline values: CDR1 SSHAT, CDR2 FNYEAQ (reference sequence). The CDR3 is 14 residues long. This CDR3 is CASSPQWATGELFF. The CDR3 DNA reads as TGTGCTAGCAGCCCACAGTGGGCCACCGGGGAGCTGTTTTTT.

Many counts were recorded for this clonotype. CDR3 DNA: TGTGCCATCAGTGAGTCTGATCAGGAGCCAGATACGCAGTATTTT. Protein product: CAISESDQEPDTQYF. The chain has TRBV10-3 and TRBJ2-3, with D uncertain. The V and J ends lost 0 bases and 4 bases respectively, with 11 bases between them. This CDR3 comprises 15 residues. From germline, CDR1 is ENHRY and CDR2 SYGVKD.

In its sample, this clonotype was seen many times. This chain links TRBV19 with TRBJ1-2, with D tentatively TRBD1 (6 bases). The V gene's germline CDR1 is LNHDA and CDR2 SQIVND (reference sequence). V lost 6 bases to trimming and J lost 5 bases, with 16 bases between them. This CDR3 comprises 14 residues. CDR3 sequence reads: CASSRTATVYGYTF. CDR3 DNA: TGTGCCAGTAGCCGGACAGCAACCGTTTATGGCTACACCTTC.

In its sample, this clonotype was seen a few times. The CDR3 DNA is TGTGCCATCAGGCGCAGGGAGGGCTCCTACGAGCAGTACTTC. Protein product: CAIRRREGSYEQYF. The chain couples TRBV10-3 to TRBJ2-7; the match to TRBD2 covers 7 bases. Germline CDR1 is ENHRY and CDR2 is SYGVKD. V was clipped by 6 bases and J by 0 bases; unmatched bases: 5. This CDR3 contains 14 residues.

This clonotype was seen repeatedly, ten times or more. The CDR3 DNA reads TGCAGTGCTCTGACTAGCGGGAATTACTACGAGCAGTACTTC. Residues: CSALTSGNYYEQYF. This sequence joins TRBV20-1 and TRBJ2-7, with 11 bases aligning to TRBD2. V was clipped by 5 bases and J by 3 bases; unmatched bases: 6. The CDR3 covers 14 residues. Germline lookup yields CDR1 DFQATT and CDR2 SNEGSKA (reference sequence).

This clonotype has at least ten counts. This chain uses TRBV18 with TRBJ2-7; perhaps TRBD2 as D (5 bases). The V gene lost 2 bases and the J gene lost 5 bases, with 10 bases spanning the gap. Per the germline V gene, CDR1 is KGHSH and CDR2 is LQKENI. The CDR3 sequence is 13 residues long. The DNA of the CDR3 is TGTGCCAGCTCACCAGGGTACGGGGACGAGCAGTACTTC. Encoded protein: CASSPGYGDEQYF.

This clonotype was observed many times. The V call is TRBV12-3 or TRBV12-4, the J call TRBJ1-1, with D hard to call. This CDR3 has 13 residues. V lost 2 bases, J lost 4 bases, and 8 bases lay in between. CDR3 sequence reads: CASSLCFGTEAFF. CDR3 DNA: TGTGCCAGCAGTTTATGCTTTGGCACTGAAGCTTTCTTT.

This clonotype was recorded a few times. This chain connects TRBV27 to TRBJ2-2, with a possible D match to TRBD1 (5 bases). Germline CDR1 reads MNHEY; CDR2 reads SMNVEV (reference sequence). The CDR3 sequence is 17 residues long. The V end was cut by 1 base, the J end by 0 bases, with 12 bases between. Written as DNA, the CDR3 is TGTGCCAGCAGTTTATTTCCAGGGCGCACGAACACCGGGGAGCTGTTTTTT. This gives the protein CASSLFPGRTNTGELFF.

This sequence joins TRBV20-1 and TRBJ2-3, with D unresolved. Trimming shortened V by 1 base and J by 1 base, and 9 bases separated the two germline ends. Germline V gives CDR1 DFQATT, CDR2 SNEGSKA (reference sequence). This CDR3 comprises 14 residues. This CDR3 is CSARVLLGTDTQYF. The DNA of the CDR3 is TGCAGTGCTAGAGTACTACTCGGCACAGATACGCAGTATTTT.

The chain recombines TRBV30 with TRBJ1-1; TRBD1 matches at 8 bases. The ends lost 3 bases at V and 0 bases at J; junction bases unmatched: 9. CDR3 size: 16 residues. Per the germline V gene, CDR1 is GTSNPN and CDR2 is SVGIG (reference sequence). The chain's CDR3 is CAWRESRGHMNTEAFF. The CDR3 coding sequence is TGTGCCTGGAGGGAATCCAGGGGGCATATGAACACTGAAGCTTTCTTT.

A few counts support this clonotype. This chain connects TRBV4-1 to TRBJ2-1; TRBD1 is a possible D gene (6 bases). The CDR3 is 14 amino acids. Germline values: CDR1 MGHRA, CDR2 YSYEKL. V was clipped by 0 bases and J by 9 bases, with 12 bases between them. The CDR3 spells CASSQDPIQGEQFF. Written as DNA, the CDR3 is TGCGCCAGCAGCCAAGACCCGATACAGGGTGAGCAGTTCTTC.

This clonotype was observed a handful of times. The chain links TRBV19 to TRBJ2-1; 7 positions agree with TRBD2. With 2 bases clipped from V and 2 bases from J, the junction kept 9 bases outside the gene matches. CDR3 size: 17 residues. Germline V lookup: CDR1 LNHDA, CDR2 SQIVND (reference sequence). DNA for the CDR3: TGTGCCAGTAGTATATTGGGGGGGGGGGGGACCTACAATGAGCAGTTCTTC. Residues: CASSILGGGGTYNEQFF.

The table lists this clonotype with a few counts. The chain couples TRBV2 to TRBJ1-2; D gene unclear. The CDR3 contains 13 residues. V was pared by 1 base and J by 8 bases, with 11 bases between. Germline assignment: CDR1 SNHLY and CDR2 FYNNEI. CDR3 loop: CASSEGKFQGYTF. Here the CDR3 DNA reads TGTGCCAGCAGTGAAGGAAAATTCCAGGGCTACACCTTC. Based on the CDR3 plus reference TRBV2 and TRBJ1-2, the full variable domain is EPEVTQTPSHQVTQMGQEVILRCVPISNHLYFYWYRQILGQKVEFLVSFYNNEISEKSEIFDDQFSVERPDGSNFTLKIRSTKLEDSAMYFCASSEGKFQGYTFGSGTRLTVV.

V usage is TRBV3-1 and J usage is TRBJ2-7, with TRBD1 identical over 7 bases. In germline, CDR1 is LGHDT, CDR2 YNNKEL (reference sequence). Trimming took 1 base from V and 2 from J; bases not matched to a gene: 5. This CDR3 is 15 amino acids long. CDR3: CASSQGGQFTYEQYF. The CDR3 DNA reads TGTGCCAGCAGCCAAGGGGGACAGTTTACCTACGAGCAGTACTTC.

This clonotype was recorded many times. The J gene is TRBJ1-2, the V gene TRBV18; 9 nucleotides agree with TRBD1. CDR3 length equals 15 residues. The trim removed 1 base at V and 8 bases at J, leaving 8 bases unmatched. Looked up from germline, CDR1 is KGHSH and CDR2 is LQKENI. DNA of the CDR3: TGTGCCAGCTCACCACGCGACAGGGGGACTTGGGGCTACACCTTC. Translation: CASSPRDRGTWGYTF.

The chain carries TRBV6-4 and TRBJ1-4; D gene uncertain. V lost 0 bases and J lost 3, with 8 bases in between. Per the germline V gene, CDR1 is MRHNA and CDR2 is SNTAGT. CDR3 length: 15 residues. This CDR3 is CASSDSRAPNEKLFF. The CDR3 DNA reads TGTGCCAGCAGTGACTCAAGGGCACCTAATGAAAAACTGTTTTTT.

The V gene is TRBV5-1, the J gene TRBJ1-4; possibly TRBD1 for D (5 bases). Germline lookup yields CDR1 SGHRS and CDR2 YFSETQ. Trimming cost V 0 bases and J 4 bases, with 10 bases left between them. The CDR3 extends over 15 amino acids. The CDR3 loop reads CASSLGGGLNEKLFF. In DNA form, the CDR3 reads TGCGCCAGCAGCTTGGGTGGGGGACTTAATGAAAAACTGTTTTTT.

Only one count was recorded for this clonotype. The chain combines TRBV12-3 or TRBV12-4 with TRBJ2-7; D is perhaps TRBD1 (6 bases). V dropped 4 bases and J dropped 3 bases, with 10 bases sitting between them. The CDR3 consists of 13 residues. The CDR3 loop reads CASSSVGHYEQYF. DNA for the CDR3: TGTGCCAGCAGTTCCGTGGGACACTACGAGCAGTACTTC.